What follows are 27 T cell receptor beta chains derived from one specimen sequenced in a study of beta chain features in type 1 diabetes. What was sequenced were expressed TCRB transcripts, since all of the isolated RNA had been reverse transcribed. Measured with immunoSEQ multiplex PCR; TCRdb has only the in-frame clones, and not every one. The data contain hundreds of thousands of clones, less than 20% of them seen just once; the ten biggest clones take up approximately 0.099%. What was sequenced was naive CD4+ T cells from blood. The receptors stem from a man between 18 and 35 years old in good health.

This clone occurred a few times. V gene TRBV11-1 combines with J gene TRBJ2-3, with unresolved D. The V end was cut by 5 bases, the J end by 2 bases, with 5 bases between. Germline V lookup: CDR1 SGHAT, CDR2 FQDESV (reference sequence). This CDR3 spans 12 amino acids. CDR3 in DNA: TGTGCCAGCAGCCGACTCACAGATACGCAGTATTTT. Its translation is CASSRLTDTQYF.

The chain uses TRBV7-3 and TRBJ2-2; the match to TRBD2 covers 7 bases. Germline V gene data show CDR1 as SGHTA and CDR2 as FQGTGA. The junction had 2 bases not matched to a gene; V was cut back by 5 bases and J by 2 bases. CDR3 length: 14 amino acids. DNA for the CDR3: TGTGCCAGCAGCCCTAGCGGAAACACCGGGGAGCTGTTTTTT. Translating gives CASSPSGNTGELFF.

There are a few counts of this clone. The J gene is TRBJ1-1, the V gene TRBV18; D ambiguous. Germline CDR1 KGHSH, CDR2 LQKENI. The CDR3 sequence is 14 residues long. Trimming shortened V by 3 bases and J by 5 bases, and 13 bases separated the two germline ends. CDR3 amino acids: CASSPDSRGTEAFF. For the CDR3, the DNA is TGTGCCAGCTCACCTGATTCCCGGGGTACTGAAGCTTTCTTT.

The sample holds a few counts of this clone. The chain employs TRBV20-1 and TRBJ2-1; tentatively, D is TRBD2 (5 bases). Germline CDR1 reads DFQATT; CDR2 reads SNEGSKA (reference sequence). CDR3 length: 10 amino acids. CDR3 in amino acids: CRLEANEQFF. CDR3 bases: TGCAGACTAGAGGCAAATGAGCAGTTCTTC.

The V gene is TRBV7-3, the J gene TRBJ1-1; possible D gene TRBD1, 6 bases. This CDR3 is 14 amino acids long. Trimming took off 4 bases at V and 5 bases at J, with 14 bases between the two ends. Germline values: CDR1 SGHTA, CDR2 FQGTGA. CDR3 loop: CASSSNRQVTEAFF. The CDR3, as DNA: TGTGCCAGCAGCTCCAATAGACAGGTTACTGAAGCTTTCTTT.

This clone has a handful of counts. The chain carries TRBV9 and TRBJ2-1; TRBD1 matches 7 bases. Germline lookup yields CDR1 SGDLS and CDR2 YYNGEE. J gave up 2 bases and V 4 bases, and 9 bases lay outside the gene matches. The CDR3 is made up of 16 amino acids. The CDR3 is CASSIGTVWTYNEQFF. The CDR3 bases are TGTGCCAGCAGCATAGGGACAGTTTGGACCTACAATGAGCAGTTCTTC.

This CDR3 is CASSLGQAIDYGYTF. CDR3 nucleotide sequence: TGCGCCAGCAGCTTGGGACAGGCTATCGACTATGGCTACACCTTC. The chain employs TRBV5-1 and TRBJ1-2; possible D gene TRBD1, 6 bases. Trimming took 0 bases from V and 3 from J, leaving 12 bases between them. Germline values: CDR1 SGHRS, CDR2 YFSETQ. The CDR3 has 15 residues.

CDR3: CASRLRYEQYF. The DNA of the CDR3 is TGTGCCAGCAGACTCCGCTACGAGCAGTACTTC. The chain employs TRBV7-2 and TRBJ2-7; no definite D call. The CDR3 loop spans 11 amino acids. Germline lookup yields CDR1 SGHTA and CDR2 FQGNSA. V was pared by 6 bases and J by 3 bases, with 6 bases between. The variable domain in full, completed from reference TRBV7-2 and TRBJ2-7, reads GAGVSQSPSNKVTEKGKDVELRCDPISGHTALYWYRQSLGQGLEFLIYFQGNSAPDKSGLPSDRFSAERTGGSVSTLTIQRTQQEDSAVYLCASRLRYEQYFGPGTRLTVT.

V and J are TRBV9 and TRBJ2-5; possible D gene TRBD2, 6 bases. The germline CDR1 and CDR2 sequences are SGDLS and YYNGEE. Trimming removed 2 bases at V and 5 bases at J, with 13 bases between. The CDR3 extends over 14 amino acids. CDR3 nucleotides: TGTGCCAGCAGCGTGTCCCGCGGGGTGGAGACCCAGTACTTC. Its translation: CASSVSRGVETQYF.

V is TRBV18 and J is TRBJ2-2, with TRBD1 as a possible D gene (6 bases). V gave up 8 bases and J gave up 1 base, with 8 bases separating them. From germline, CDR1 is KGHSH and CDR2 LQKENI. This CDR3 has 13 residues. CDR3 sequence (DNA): TGTGCCAGCCGGACAGAGAACACCGGGGAGCTGTTTTTT. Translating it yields CASRTENTGELFF.

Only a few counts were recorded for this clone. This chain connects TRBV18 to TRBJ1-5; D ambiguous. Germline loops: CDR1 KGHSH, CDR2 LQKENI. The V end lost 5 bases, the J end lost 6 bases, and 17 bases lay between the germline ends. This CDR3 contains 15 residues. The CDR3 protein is CASSSAGVLGQPQHF. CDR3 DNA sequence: TGTGCCAGCTCATCGGCCGGGGTACTGGGTCAGCCCCAGCATTTT.

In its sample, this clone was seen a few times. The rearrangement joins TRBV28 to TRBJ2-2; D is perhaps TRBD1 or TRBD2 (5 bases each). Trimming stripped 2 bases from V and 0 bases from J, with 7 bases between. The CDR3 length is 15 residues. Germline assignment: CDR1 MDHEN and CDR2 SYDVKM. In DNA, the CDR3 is TGTGCCAGCAGTTTAGGGGGAACGAACACCGGGGAGCTGTTTTTT. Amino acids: CASSLGGTNTGELFF.

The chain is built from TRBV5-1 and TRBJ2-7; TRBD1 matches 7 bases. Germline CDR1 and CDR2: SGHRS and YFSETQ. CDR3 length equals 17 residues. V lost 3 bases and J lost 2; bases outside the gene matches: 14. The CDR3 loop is CASSSYRGTGEAYEQYF. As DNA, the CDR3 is TGCGCCAGCAGCTCCTATCGGGGTACAGGGGAAGCCTACGAGCAGTACTTC.

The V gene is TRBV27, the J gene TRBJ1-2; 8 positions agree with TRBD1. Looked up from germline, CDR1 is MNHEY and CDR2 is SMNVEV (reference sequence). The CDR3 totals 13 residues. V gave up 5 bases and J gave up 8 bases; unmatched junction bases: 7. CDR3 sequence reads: CASSTQGARGYTF. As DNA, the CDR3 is TGTGCCAGCAGTACCCAGGGGGCGCGAGGCTACACCTTC.

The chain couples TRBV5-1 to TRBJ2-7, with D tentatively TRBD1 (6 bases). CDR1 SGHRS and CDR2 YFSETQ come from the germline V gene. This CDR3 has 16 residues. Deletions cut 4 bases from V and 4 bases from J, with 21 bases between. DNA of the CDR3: TGCGCCAGCAGCCTGACCTTACACCGGGACAAATACGAGCAGTACTTC. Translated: CASSLTLHRDKYEQYF.

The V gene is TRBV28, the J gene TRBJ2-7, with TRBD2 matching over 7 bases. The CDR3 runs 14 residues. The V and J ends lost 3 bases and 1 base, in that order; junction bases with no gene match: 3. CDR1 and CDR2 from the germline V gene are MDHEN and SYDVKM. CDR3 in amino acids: CASSLSGASYEQYF. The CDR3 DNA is TGTGCCAGCAGTTTGAGCGGGGCGTCCTACGAGCAGTACTTC.

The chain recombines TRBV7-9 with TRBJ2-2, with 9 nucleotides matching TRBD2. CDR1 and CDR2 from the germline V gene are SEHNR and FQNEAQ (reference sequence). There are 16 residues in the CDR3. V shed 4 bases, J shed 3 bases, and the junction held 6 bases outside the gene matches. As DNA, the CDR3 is TGTGCCAGCAGCTCCTGGACTAGCGAGTACACCGGGGAGCTGTTTTTT. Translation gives CASSSWTSEYTGELFF. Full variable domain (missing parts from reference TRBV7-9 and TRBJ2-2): DTGVSQNPRHKITKRGQNVTFRCDPISEHNRLYWYRQTLGQGPEFLTYFQNEAQLEKSRLLSDRFSAERPKGSFSTLEIQRTEQGDSAMYLCASSSWTSEYTGELFFGEGSRLTVL.

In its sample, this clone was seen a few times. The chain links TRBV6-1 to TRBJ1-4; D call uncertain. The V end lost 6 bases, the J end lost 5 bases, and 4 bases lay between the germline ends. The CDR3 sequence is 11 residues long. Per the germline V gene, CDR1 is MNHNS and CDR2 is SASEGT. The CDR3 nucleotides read TGTGCCAGCAGGATGAATGAAAAACTGTTTTTT. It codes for CASRMNEKLFF.

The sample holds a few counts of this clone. The CDR3 reads CASSFLYRDRGSPLHF. CDR3 bases: TGTGCCAGCAGCTTCCTTTACAGGGACCGAGGGTCACCCCTCCACTTT. V gene TRBV7-2 combines with J gene TRBJ1-6, with D tentatively TRBD1 (6 bases). Germline CDR1 reads SGHTA; CDR2 reads FQGNSA. The CDR3 contains 16 residues. The V and J ends lost 3 bases and 10 bases respectively, with 19 bases between them.

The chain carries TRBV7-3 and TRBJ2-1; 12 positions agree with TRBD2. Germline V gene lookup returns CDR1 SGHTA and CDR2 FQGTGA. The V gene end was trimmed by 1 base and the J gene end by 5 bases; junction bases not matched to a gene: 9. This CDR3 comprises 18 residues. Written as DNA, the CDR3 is TGTGCCAGCAGCTTAAGGGCTAGCGGGAGGGCCCGGAACAATGAGCAGTTCTTC. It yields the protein CASSLRASGRARNNEQFF.

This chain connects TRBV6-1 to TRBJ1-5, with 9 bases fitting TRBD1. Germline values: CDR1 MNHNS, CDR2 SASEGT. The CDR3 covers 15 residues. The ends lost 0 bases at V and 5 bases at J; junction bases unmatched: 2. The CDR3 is CASSEATGGYQPQHF. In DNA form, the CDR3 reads TGTGCCAGCAGTGAAGCTACAGGGGGCTATCAGCCCCAGCATTTT.

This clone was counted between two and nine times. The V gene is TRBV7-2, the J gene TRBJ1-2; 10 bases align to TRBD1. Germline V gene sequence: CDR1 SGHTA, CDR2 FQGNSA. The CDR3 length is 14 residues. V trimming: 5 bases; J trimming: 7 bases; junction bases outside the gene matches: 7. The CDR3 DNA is TGTGCCAGCAGCGGGGGACAGGGGATGGGTGGCTACACCTTC. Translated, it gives CASSGGQGMGGYTF.

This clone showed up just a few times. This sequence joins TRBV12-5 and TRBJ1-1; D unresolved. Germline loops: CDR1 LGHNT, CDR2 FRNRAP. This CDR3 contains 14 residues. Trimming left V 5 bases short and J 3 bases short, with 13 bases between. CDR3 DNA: TGTGCTAGTGGTCCGACTGGGAGATACACTGAAGCTTTCTTT. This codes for CASGPTGRYTEAFF.

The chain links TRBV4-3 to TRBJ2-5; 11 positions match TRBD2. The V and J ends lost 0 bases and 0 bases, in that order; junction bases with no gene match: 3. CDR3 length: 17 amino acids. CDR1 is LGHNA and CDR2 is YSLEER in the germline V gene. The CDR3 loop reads CASSQDTSGSYQETQYF. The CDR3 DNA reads TGCGCCAGCAGCCAAGATACTAGCGGGAGTTACCAAGAGACCCAGTACTTC.

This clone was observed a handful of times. CDR3 bases: TGTGCCAGCAGTTTCGGGGGGGCCCGCAATCAGCCCCAGCATTTT. This sequence encodes CASSFGGARNQPQHF. The chain uses TRBV27 and TRBJ1-5, with D possibly being TRBD1 (6 bases). The CDR3 is 15 residues long. V lost 3 bases, J lost 2 bases, and 11 bases lay in between. In germline, CDR1 is MNHEY, CDR2 SMNVEV (reference sequence).

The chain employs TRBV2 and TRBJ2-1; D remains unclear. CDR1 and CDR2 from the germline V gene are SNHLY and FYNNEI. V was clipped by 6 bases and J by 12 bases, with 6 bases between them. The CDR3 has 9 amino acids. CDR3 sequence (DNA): TGTGCCAGCAGGTGTCGGCAGTTCTTC. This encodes CASRCRQFF.

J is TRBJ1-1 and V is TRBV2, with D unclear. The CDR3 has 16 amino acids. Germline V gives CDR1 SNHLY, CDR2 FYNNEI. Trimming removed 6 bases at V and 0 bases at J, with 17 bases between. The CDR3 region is CASSRREPFMNTEAFF. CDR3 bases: TGTGCCAGCAGCAGGCGGGAACCCTTCATGAACACTGAAGCTTTCTTT.